The following is a T cell receptor beta chain sequence with its context. Its antigen is undetermined. This sample is part of a study of T cell clones after liver transplantation. As for the study in general: In this trial, immunosuppression withdrawal was attempted within 2 years of liver transplant. TCRbeta sequencing after a pre-transplant mixed lymphocyte reaction identified graft-donor-reactive clones, later tracked in post-transplant blood. Notes on the study in general: Post-transplant time points were not standardized, so conclusions are preliminary.

V was shortened by 1 base and J by 4 bases, with 13 bases between the two germline ends. Germline CDR1 reads MNHEY; CDR2 reads SMNVEV (reference sequence). CDR3 length equals 15 residues. The method was immunoSEQ multiplex PCR; TCRdb's version includes in-frame clones alone and lacks a portion of them. The sample has around 51,000 clones, 86% seen once. This receptor was obtained from a human patient who received a liver transplant. Some of the T cells might come from the graft donor. The sequencing used CD8+ T cells from blood, collected 12 months after liver transplant. This sequence joins TRBV27 and TRBJ1-1; D may be TRBD1 (5 bases). The CDR3 nucleotides read TGTGCCAGCAGTTTATGGAGCCAGGGAGGCACTGAAGCTTTCTTT. Protein product: CASSLWSQGGTEAFF.